This TCR beta chain was identified during a study of blood T cell dynamics during melanoma immunotherapy. Whole-study results and caveats: It remained unknown if the driving T cell clones were melanoma-specific.

Worth noting for this clone: The antigen is unknown.

Time point noted: pre-treatment baseline. Samples come from before therapy and from week 3 after the first blockade cycle. Disease control meant complete response, partial response or stable disease at 12 weeks. TCRdb's table, derived via immunoSEQ multiplex PCR, lists solely in-frame clones and lacks some. The sample includes more than 11,000 clones, just over 85% of them seen just once. The source of this sequence is a human donor with melanoma. The material sequenced was blood, taken from a patient treated with checkpoint blockade.

CDR3 coding DNA: TGCGCCAGCAGCCGGGACAGGGGGATTTACGAGCAGTACTTC. This translates into CASSRDRGIYEQYF. V and J are TRBV5-1 and TRBJ2-7; 11 nucleotides match TRBD1. J gave up 4 bases and V 4 bases, and 4 bases lay outside the gene matches. The CDR3 loop spans 14 amino acids. Germline V gives CDR1 SGHRS, CDR2 YFSETQ.